Below, 25 T cell receptor beta chains from the same sample are listed, as sequenced in a study of technical replicates of blood from several donors. Measured with immunoSEQ multiplex PCR; TCRdb has only the in-frame clones, and not every one. Of some 57,000 clones detected, around 97% appear once; the ten largest clones hold about 0.2%. Sample: T cells isolated from PBMCs. Receptor source: a human donor in good health.

The rearrangement links TRBV6-6 to TRBJ2-7; D call uncertain. Trimming shortened V by 0 bases and J by 4 bases, and 4 bases separated the two germline ends. There are 12 residues in the CDR3. Germline loops: CDR1 MNHNY, CDR2 SVGAGI (reference sequence). The CDR3 DNA follows: TGTGCCAGCAGTTACTCCCCATACGAGCAGTACTTC. It is translated as CASSYSPYEQYF.

The CDR3 DNA sequence: TGTGCCAGCAGTTTATGGGGTCGGACAGACTCCTACAATGAGCAGTTCTTC. Encoded protein: CASSLWGRTDSYNEQFF. The V gene is TRBV27, the J gene TRBJ2-1; D is possibly TRBD1 (6 bases). V was pared by 1 base and J by 0 bases, with 13 bases between. The CDR3 is made up of 17 amino acids. From germline, CDR1 is MNHEY and CDR2 SMNVEV (reference sequence).

This clone appeared a few times. The chain is built from TRBV7-8 and TRBJ2-7; D remains unclear. V lost 0 bases to trimming and J lost 4 bases, with 7 bases between them. The germline V gene encodes CDR1 SGHVS and CDR2 FQNEAQ. This CDR3 contains 13 residues. CDR3 in amino acids: CASSLAYEYEQYF. The CDR3 DNA reads as TGTGCCAGCAGCTTAGCGTACGAGTACGAGCAGTACTTC.

V usage is TRBV6-5 and J usage is TRBJ1-6; D is unresolved. Germline lookup yields CDR1 MNHEY and CDR2 SVGAGI. Trimming cost V 2 bases and J 7 bases, with 6 bases left between them. The CDR3 consists of 13 residues. CDR3 DNA: TGTGCCAGCAGTTACGGGCTGAATTCACCCCTCCACTTT. This translates into CASSYGLNSPLHF.

This chain links TRBV27 with TRBJ2-7; D call uncertain. V lost 6 bases and J 3 bases, leaving 15 bases between the germline ends. The CDR3 runs to 14 residues. Germline V lookup: CDR1 MNHEY, CDR2 SMNVEV (reference sequence). The CDR3 is CASSSPDIDYEQYF. CDR3 sequence (DNA): TGTGCCAGCAGCTCCCCTGATATAGACTACGAGCAGTACTTC.

The rearrangement links TRBV28 to TRBJ2-7, with 9 bases fitting TRBD1. Germline CDR1 and CDR2: MDHEN and SYDVKM. The V and J ends lost 5 bases and 5 bases, in that order; junction bases with no gene match: 7. The CDR3 totals 14 residues. CDR3 in DNA: TGTGCCAGCAGTACAACCCGACAGGGGGACGAGCAGTACTTC. This codes for CASSTTRQGDEQYF.

The chain combines TRBV5-1 with TRBJ2-5, with a possible D match to TRBD2 (7 bases). Germline V gene data show CDR1 as SGHRS and CDR2 as YFSETQ. V dropped 4 bases and J dropped 1 base, with 17 bases sitting between them. The CDR3 totals 16 residues. This CDR3 reads CASSPDKGGGQETQYF. The CDR3 DNA is TGCGCCAGCAGCCCGGATAAAGGGGGGGGCCAAGAGACCCAGTACTTC.

The chain links TRBV7-6 to TRBJ2-1, with 7 positions matching TRBD2. This CDR3 spans 15 amino acids. The ends lost 0 bases at V and 8 bases at J; junction bases unmatched: 7. Germline assignment: CDR1 SGHVS and CDR2 FNYEAQ. The CDR3 sequence: CASSLAGGPSDEQFF. CDR3 sequence (DNA): TGTGCCAGCAGCTTAGCGGGAGGGCCCTCCGATGAGCAGTTCTTC.

The chain is built from TRBV19 and TRBJ2-3; 11 nucleotides agree with TRBD2. V was pared by 4 bases and J by 5 bases, with 8 bases of the junction left unmatched. The CDR3 totals 16 residues. Germline V gene data show CDR1 as LNHDA and CDR2 as SQIVND (reference sequence). The CDR3 spells CASSTASGGQEDTQYF. The DNA of the CDR3 is TGTGCCAGTAGTACAGCTAGCGGGGGGCAGGAAGATACGCAGTATTTT.

CDR3 residues: CASSQDHPWLSEAFF. The CDR3 region has the DNA TGTGCCAGCAGCCAAGATCATCCGTGGCTCTCTGAAGCTTTCTTT. The chain combines TRBV14 with TRBJ1-1; D is unresolved. There are 15 residues in the CDR3. The germline gives CDR1 SGHDN, CDR2 FVKESK. V shed 0 bases and J shed 6 bases, with 14 bases lying between them.

The V and J genes are TRBV18 and TRBJ2-7; the D gene is possibly TRBD1 (6 bases). The germline gives CDR1 KGHSH, CDR2 LQKENI. V was trimmed by 2 bases and J by 3 bases, leaving 11 bases between them. The CDR3 has 14 residues. Here the CDR3 reads CASSPGGAIYEQYF. Here the CDR3 DNA reads TGTGCCAGCTCACCAGGGGGCGCGATCTACGAGCAGTACTTC.

The J gene is TRBJ2-5, the V gene TRBV7-8; 9 bases line up with TRBD2. This CDR3 is 14 amino acids long. Looked up from germline, CDR1 is SGHVS and CDR2 is FQNEAQ. Unmatched junction bases numbered 2, after V lost 1 base and J lost 5 bases. CDR3 region: CASSLGGREETQYF. DNA of the CDR3: TGTGCCAGCAGCTTAGGCGGGAGGGAGGAGACCCAGTACTTC.

The V and J genes are TRBV6-6 and TRBJ2-5; 11 bases are shared with TRBD1. V trimming: 8 bases; J trimming: 2 bases; junction bases outside the gene matches: 7. The CDR3 has 15 residues. CDR1 MNHNY and CDR2 SVGAGI come from the germline V gene (reference sequence). CDR3 nucleotide sequence: TGTGCCAGCGTTAGCCGGGACAGGGGGCAAGAGACCCAGTACTTC. Its translation: CASVSRDRGQETQYF.

This rearrangement joins TRBV16 to TRBJ1-2, with D tentatively TRBD1 (5 bases). This CDR3 has 12 residues. Germline lookup yields CDR1 KGHSY and CDR2 FQNENV. V was clipped by 1 base and J by 7 bases, with 7 bases between them. This CDR3 is CASSQYGGGYTF. Here the CDR3 DNA reads TGTGCCAGCAGCCAATACGGGGGTGGCTACACCTTC. The full variable domain, completed using reference TRBV16 and TRBJ1-2, is GEEVAQTPKHLVRGEGQKAKLYCAPIKGHSYVFWYQQVLKNEFKFLISFQNENVFDETGMPKERFSAKCLPNSPCSLEIQATKLEDSAVYFCASSQYGGGYTFGSGTRLTVV.

The V call is TRBV5-1, the J call TRBJ2-1; 7 bases align to TRBD2. The germline CDR1 and CDR2 sequences are SGHRS and YFSETQ. This CDR3 region has 17 residues. Germline trimming cut 0 bases from V and 2 bases from J; bases unmatched to any gene: 8. The CDR3 is CASSLGPIAGTYNEQFF. Written as DNA, the CDR3 is TGCGCCAGCAGCTTGGGACCTATAGCGGGTACCTACAATGAGCAGTTCTTC.

The chain joins TRBV19 to TRBJ1-6, with a tentative D call TRBD1 (6 bases). V lost 4 bases and J lost 8, with 9 bases in between. Germline CDR1 reads LNHDA; CDR2 reads SQIVND (reference sequence). The CDR3 totals 13 residues. For the CDR3, the DNA is TGTGCCAGTAGTACAGGACAGTATTCACCCCTCCACTTT. Translation: CASSTGQYSPLHF.

The chain carries TRBV5-1 and TRBJ1-2, with 8 nucleotides matching TRBD1. The germline CDR1 and CDR2 sequences are SGHRS and YFSETQ. The CDR3 contains 13 residues. J lost 6 bases, V lost 2 bases, and 3 bases had no gene match. CDR3 sequence: CASSLGTGNGYTF. The CDR3 coding sequence is TGCGCCAGCAGCTTAGGGACAGGAAATGGCTACACCTTC.

V is TRBV29-1 and J is TRBJ2-2, with TRBD2 as a possible D gene (5 bases). Germline V CDR1 and CDR2: SQVTM, ANQGSEA. Trimming took off 7 bases at V and 4 bases at J, with 13 bases between the two ends. The CDR3 is 13 residues long. The CDR3 sequence: CSAEVDSTGELFF. For the CDR3, the DNA is TGCAGCGCGGAGGTGGACTCCACCGGGGAGCTGTTTTTT.

The chain joins TRBV6-5 to TRBJ2-1; 8 bases are a match to TRBD2. Germline V lookup: CDR1 MNHEY, CDR2 SVGAGI. J was trimmed by 1 base and V by 10 bases; bases with no gene match: 9. This CDR3 is 15 amino acids long. This CDR3 is CATRRGLVSYNEQFF. The CDR3 nucleotides read TGTGCCACCAGGCGGGGACTAGTATCCTACAATGAGCAGTTCTTC.

The rearrangement links TRBV7-8 to TRBJ1-1; D unresolved. Trimming took 2 bases from V and 2 from J, leaving 21 bases between them. Looked up from germline, CDR1 is SGHVS and CDR2 is FQNEAQ. The CDR3 has 18 residues. The CDR3 sequence is CASSLFNSGGGANTEAFF. In nucleotides, the CDR3 is TGTGCCAGCAGCTTATTCAATAGCGGCGGCGGCGCCAACACTGAAGCTTTCTTT.

The chain is built from TRBV6-5 and TRBJ1-2; a possible D gene is TRBD1 (6 bases). Trimming left V 6 bases short and J 2 bases short, with 10 bases between. Germline assignment: CDR1 MNHEY and CDR2 SVGAGI. The CDR3 runs to 13 residues. DNA of the CDR3: TGTGCCAGCAGAACTACAGGGAACTATGGCTACACCTTC. Translation: CASRTTGNYGYTF.

The V call is TRBV6-6, the J call TRBJ2-5; D is possibly TRBD1 (6 bases). Trimming shortened V by 0 bases and J by 4 bases, and 15 bases separated the two germline ends. In germline, CDR1 is MNHNY, CDR2 SVGAGI (reference sequence). This CDR3 has 16 residues. The CDR3 bases are TGTGCCAGCAGTTACTCGTCAGGGGATTCTCTAGAGACCCAGTACTTC. Translated, it gives CASSYSSGDSLETQYF.

This sequence joins TRBV10-1 and TRBJ2-2; TRBD2 matches at 9 bases. V gave up 4 bases and J gave up 7 bases; unmatched junction bases: 7. CDR1 is WNHNN and CDR2 is SYGVQD in the germline V gene (reference sequence). The CDR3 spans 15 residues. The CDR3 here is CASSGSGGLGGELFF. In nucleotides, the CDR3 is TGCGCCAGCAGTGGGAGCGGGGGGCTCGGCGGGGAGCTGTTTTTT.

This clone appeared a single time. The CDR3 is CASSVGLAVRETQYF. The CDR3, as DNA: TGTGCCAGCAGCGTGGGGCTAGCGGTCCGAGAGACCCAGTACTTC. This rearrangement joins TRBV7-9 to TRBJ2-5, with 7 bases matching TRBD2. V lost 5 bases, J lost 4 bases, and 10 bases stayed unmatched. The germline CDR1 and CDR2 sequences are SEHNR and FQNEAQ (reference sequence). This CDR3 is built from 15 residues.

The rearrangement joins TRBV9 to TRBJ2-1, with D unresolved. CDR1 and CDR2 from the germline V gene are SGDLS and YYNGEE. The CDR3 sequence is 13 residues long. V dropped 0 bases and J dropped 9 bases, with 10 bases sitting between them. CDR3 DNA sequence: TGTGCCAGCAGCGTAGGAGACCTAGTTGAGCAGTTCTTC. As protein: CASSVGDLVEQFF.